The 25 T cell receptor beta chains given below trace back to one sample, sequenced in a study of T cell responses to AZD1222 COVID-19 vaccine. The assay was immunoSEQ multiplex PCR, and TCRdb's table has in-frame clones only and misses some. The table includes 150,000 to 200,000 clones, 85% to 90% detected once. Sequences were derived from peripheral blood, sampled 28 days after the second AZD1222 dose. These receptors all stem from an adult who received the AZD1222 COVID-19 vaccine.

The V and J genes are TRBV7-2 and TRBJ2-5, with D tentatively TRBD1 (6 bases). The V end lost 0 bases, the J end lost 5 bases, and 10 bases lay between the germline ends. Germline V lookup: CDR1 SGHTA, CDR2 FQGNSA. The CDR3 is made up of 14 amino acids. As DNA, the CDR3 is TGTGCCAGCAGCTTAGCAGGGGGTGGCGAGACCCAGTACTTC. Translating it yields CASSLAGGGETQYF.

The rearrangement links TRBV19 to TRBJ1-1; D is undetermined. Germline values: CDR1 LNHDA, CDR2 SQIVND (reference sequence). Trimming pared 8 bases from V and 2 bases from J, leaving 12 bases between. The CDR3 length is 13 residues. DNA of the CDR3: TGTGCCAGTTCCCCCACAAGTAACACTGAAGCTTTCTTT. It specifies CASSPTSNTEAFF.

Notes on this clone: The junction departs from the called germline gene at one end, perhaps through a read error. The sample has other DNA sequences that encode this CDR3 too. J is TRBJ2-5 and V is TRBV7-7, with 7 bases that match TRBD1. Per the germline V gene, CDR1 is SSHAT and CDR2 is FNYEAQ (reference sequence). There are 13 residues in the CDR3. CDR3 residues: CASSRDSQETQYF. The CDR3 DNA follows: TGTGCTAGCAGCCGGGACAGCCAAGAGACCCAGTACTTC.

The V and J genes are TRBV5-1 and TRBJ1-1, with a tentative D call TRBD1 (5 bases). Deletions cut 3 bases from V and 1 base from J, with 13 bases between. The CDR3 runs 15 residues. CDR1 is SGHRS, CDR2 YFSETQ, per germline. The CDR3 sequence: CASSSGGRSNTEAFF. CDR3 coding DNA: TGCGCCAGCAGCTCCGGGGGGAGATCGAACACTGAAGCTTTCTTT.

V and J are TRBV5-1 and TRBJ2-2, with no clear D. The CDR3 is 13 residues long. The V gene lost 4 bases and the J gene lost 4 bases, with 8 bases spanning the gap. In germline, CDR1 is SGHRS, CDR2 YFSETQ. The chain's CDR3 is CASSEDGTGELFF. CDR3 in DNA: TGCGCCAGCAGCGAGGACGGCACCGGGGAGCTGTTTTTT. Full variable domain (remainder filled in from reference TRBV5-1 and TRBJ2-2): KAGVTQTPRYLIKTRGQQVTLSCSPISGHRSVSWYQQTPGQGLQFLFEYFSETQRNKGNFPGRFSGRQFSNSRSEMNVSTLELGDSALYLCASSEDGTGELFFGEGSRLTVL.

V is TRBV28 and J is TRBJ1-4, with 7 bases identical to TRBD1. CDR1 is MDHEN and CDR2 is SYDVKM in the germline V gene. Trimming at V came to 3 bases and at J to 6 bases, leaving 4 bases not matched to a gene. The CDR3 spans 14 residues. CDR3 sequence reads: CASSLLQGYEKLFF. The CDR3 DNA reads TGTGCCAGCAGTTTGCTACAGGGGTATGAAAAACTGTTTTTT.

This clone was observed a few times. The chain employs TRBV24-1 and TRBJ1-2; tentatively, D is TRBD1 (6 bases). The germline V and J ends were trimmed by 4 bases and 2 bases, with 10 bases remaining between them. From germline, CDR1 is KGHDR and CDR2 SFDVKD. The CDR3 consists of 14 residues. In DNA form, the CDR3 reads TGTGCCACCAGTGAGGACAGAGAAAACTATGGCTACACCTTC. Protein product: CATSEDRENYGYTF.

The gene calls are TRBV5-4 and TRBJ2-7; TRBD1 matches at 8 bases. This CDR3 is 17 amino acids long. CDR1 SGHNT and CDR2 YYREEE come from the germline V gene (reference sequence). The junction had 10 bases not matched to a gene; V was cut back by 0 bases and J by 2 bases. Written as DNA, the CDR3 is TGTGCCAGCAGCTTGGGGGCGACCCCGGGACAGGCCTACGAGCAGTACTTC. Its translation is CASSLGATPGQAYEQYF.

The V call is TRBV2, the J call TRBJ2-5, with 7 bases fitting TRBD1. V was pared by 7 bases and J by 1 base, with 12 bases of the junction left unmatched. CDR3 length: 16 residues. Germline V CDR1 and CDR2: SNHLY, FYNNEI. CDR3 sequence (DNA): TGTGCCAGCATTTCGGATTGGGGACAGATCCAAGAGACCCAGTACTTC. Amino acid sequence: CASISDWGQIQETQYF. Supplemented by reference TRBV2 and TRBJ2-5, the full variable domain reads EPEVTQTPSHQVTQMGQEVILRCVPISNHLYFYWYRQILGQKVEFLVSFYNNEISEKSEIFDDQFSVERPDGSNFTLKIRSTKLEDSAMYFCASISDWGQIQETQYFGPGTRLLVL.

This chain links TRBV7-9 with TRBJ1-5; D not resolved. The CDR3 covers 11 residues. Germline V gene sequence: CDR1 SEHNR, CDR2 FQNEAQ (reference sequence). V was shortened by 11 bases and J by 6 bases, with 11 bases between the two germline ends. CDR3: CAAGEGQPQHF. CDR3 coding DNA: TGTGCCGCCGGCGAGGGTCAGCCCCAGCATTTT.

The CDR3 region is CASSVQGDTQYF. In nucleotides, the CDR3 is TGTGCCAGCAGCGTGCAGGGGGATACGCAGTATTTT. The chain combines TRBV9 with TRBJ2-3; perhaps TRBD1 as D (6 bases). With 2 bases removed from V and 6 bases from J, the gap between germline ends came to 7 bases. Per germline, CDR1 SGDLS and CDR2 YYNGEE. The CDR3 has 12 residues.

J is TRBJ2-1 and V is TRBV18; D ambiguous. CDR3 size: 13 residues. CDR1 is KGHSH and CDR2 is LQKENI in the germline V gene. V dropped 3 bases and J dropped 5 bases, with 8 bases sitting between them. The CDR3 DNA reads TGTGCCAGCTCACCTTATCGGGACAATGAGCAGTTCTTC. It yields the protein CASSPYRDNEQFF.

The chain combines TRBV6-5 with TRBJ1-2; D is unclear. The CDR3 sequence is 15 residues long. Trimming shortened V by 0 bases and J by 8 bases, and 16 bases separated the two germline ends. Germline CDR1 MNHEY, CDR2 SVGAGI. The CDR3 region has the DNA TGTGCCAGCAGTTACTCGCACAGTTACCCTTGGGGCTACACCTTC. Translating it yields CASSYSHSYPWGYTF.

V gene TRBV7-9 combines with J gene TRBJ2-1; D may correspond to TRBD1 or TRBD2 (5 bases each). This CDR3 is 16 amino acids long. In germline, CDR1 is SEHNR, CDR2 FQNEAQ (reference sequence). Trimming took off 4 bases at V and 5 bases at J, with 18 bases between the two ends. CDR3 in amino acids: CASSSWLNEGNNEQFF. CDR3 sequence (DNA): TGTGCCAGCAGCTCCTGGCTCAATGAGGGGAACAATGAGCAGTTCTTC.

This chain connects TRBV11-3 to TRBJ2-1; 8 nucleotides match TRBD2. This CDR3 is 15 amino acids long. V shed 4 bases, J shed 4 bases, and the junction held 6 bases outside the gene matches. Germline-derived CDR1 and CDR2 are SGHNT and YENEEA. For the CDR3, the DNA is TGTGCCAGCAGCTGGCGGGCTAGCGGGTACAATGAGCAGTTCTTC. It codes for CASSWRASGYNEQFF.

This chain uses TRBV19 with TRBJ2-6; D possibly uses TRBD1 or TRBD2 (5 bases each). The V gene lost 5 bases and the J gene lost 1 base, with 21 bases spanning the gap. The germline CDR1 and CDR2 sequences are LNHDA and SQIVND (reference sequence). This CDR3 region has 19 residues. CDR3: CASSGRLRGGWSGANVLTF. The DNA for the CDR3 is TGTGCCAGTAGTGGACGGTTGAGGGGTGGGTGGTCTGGGGCCAACGTCCTGACTTTC.

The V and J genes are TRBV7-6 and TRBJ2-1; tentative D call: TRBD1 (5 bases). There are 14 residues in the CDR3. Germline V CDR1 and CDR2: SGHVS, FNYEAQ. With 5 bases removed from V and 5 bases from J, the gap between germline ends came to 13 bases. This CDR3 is CASSQARAHNEQFF. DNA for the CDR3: TGTGCCAGCAGCCAGGCCAGGGCCCACAATGAGCAGTTCTTC. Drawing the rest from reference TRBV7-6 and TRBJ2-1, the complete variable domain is GAGVSQSPRYKVTKRGQDVALRCDPISGHVSLYWYRQALGQGPEFLTYFNYEAQQDKSGLPNDRFSAERPEGSISTLTIQRTEQRDSAMYRCASSQARAHNEQFFGPGTRLTVL.

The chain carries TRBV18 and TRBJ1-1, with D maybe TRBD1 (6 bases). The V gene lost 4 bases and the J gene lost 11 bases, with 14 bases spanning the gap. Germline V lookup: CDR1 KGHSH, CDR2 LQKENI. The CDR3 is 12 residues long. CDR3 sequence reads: CASSLGAGLAFF. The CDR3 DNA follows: TGTGCCAGCTCACTGGGGGCAGGGTTGGCTTTCTTT. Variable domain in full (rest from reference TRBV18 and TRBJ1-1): NAGVMQNPRHLVRRRGQEARLRCSPMKGHSHVYWYRQLPEEGLKFMVYLQKENIIDESGMPKERFSAEFPKEGPSILRIQQVVRGDSAAYFCASSLGAGLAFFGQGTRLTVV.

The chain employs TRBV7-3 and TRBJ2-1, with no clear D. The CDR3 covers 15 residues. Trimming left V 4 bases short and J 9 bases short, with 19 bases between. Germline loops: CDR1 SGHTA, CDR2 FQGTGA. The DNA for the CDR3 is TGTGCCAGCAGCTCACGTCCGGTCCTGGGTGGTGAGCAGTTCTTC. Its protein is CASSSRPVLGGEQFF.

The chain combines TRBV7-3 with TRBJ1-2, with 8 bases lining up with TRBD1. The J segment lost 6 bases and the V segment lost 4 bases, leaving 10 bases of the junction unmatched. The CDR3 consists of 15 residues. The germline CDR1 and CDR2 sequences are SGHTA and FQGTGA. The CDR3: CASSSGQGAFDGYTF. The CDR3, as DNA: TGTGCCAGCAGCTCAGGGCAGGGGGCGTTCGATGGCTACACCTTC.

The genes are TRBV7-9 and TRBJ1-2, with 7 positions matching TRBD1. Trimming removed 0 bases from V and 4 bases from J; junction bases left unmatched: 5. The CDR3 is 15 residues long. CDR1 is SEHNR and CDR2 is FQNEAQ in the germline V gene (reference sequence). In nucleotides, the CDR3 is TGTGCCAGCAGCTTAGCTGGCACAGGGGCCTATGGCTACACCTTC. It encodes CASSLAGTGAYGYTF.

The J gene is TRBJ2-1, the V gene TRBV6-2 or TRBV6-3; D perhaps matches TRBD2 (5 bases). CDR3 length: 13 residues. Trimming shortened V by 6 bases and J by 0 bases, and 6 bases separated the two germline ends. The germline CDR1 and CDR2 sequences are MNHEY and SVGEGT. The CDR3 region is CASSRDSYNEQFF. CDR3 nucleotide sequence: TGTGCCAGCAGCCGGGACTCCTACAATGAGCAGTTCTTC.

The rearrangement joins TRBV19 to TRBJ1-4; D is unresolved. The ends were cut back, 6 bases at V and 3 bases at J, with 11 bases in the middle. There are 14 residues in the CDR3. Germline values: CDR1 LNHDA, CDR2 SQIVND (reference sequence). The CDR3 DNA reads TGTGCCAGTAGCTGGGCAGGTGCTAATGAAAAACTGTTTTTT. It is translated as CASSWAGANEKLFF.

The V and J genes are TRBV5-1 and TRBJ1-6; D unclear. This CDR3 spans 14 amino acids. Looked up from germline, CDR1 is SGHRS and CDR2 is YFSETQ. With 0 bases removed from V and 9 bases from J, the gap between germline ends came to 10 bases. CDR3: CASSLEQRTSPLHF. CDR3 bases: TGCGCCAGCAGCTTGGAGCAGCGGACTTCACCCCTCCACTTT.

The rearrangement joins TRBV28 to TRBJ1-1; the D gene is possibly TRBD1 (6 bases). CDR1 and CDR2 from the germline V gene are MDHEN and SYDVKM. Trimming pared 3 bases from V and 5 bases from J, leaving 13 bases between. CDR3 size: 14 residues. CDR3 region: CASSFRGAGTEAFF. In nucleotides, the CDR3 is TGTGCCAGCAGTTTCAGGGGTGCGGGGACTGAAGCTTTCTTT. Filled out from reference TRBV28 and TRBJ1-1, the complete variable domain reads DVKVTQSSRYLVKRTGEKVFLECVQDMDHENMFWYRQDPGLGLRLIYFSYDVKMKEKGDIPEGYSVSREKKERFSLILESASTNQTSMYLCASSFRGAGTEAFFGQGTRLTVV.